The 8 T cell receptor beta chains below all came from one sample that was sequenced in a study of shared clonotypes between healthy human individuals (dated by TCRdb to 2020 to 2022). CD8 naive samples were obtained by positive selection for CCR7 among CD45RO-negative cells, yielding a CD45RA+CCR7+ population from which TemRA cells were excluded. The library was made by the immunoSEQ multiplex PCR assay. TCRdb mirrors the immuneACCESS table, restricted to in-frame sequences. Some clones are absent from its copies; in checked studies, under half trace to an unresolved V gene, and the reason for the others is unknown. The sample data list about 590,000 clones, and nearly 97% of these were observed just once. The top ten hold 0.11% of the sample. The sequenced material came from naive CD8+ T cells sorted from blood. The sample's cell subset or site label, decoded: CD45RA+CCR7+. All receptors derive from a woman younger than 45 in good health.

The gene calls are TRBV28 and TRBJ2-7, with D possibly being TRBD2 (6 bases). In germline, CDR1 is MDHEN, CDR2 SYDVKM. V was clipped by 2 bases and J by 2 bases, with 7 bases between them. The length of the CDR3 is 13 residues. CDR3 DNA sequence: TGTGCCAGCAGTTTACCGGGGGCCTACGAGCAGTACTTC. Amino acid sequence: CASSLPGAYEQYF.

The chain carries TRBV28 and TRBJ1-4, with TRBD1 matching over 8 bases. The germline gives CDR1 MDHEN, CDR2 SYDVKM. With V trimmed by 3 bases and J by 7 bases, 4 bases remained unmatched. This CDR3 is 14 amino acids long. The CDR3 sequence is CASSLAGGGEKLFF. Written as DNA, the CDR3 is TGTGCCAGCAGTTTGGCAGGGGGCGGTGAAAAACTGTTTTTT.

The V gene is TRBV2, the J gene TRBJ2-3, with a tentative D call TRBD2 (6 bases). The CDR3 spans 15 residues. Germline values: CDR1 SNHLY, CDR2 FYNNEI. The ends were cut back, 8 bases at V and 0 bases at J, with 15 bases in the middle. The CDR3 spells CASGNGRLSTDTQYF. CDR3 in DNA: TGTGCCAGCGGTAACGGGAGATTGAGCACAGATACGCAGTATTTT.

The chain has TRBV29-1 and TRBJ2-1, with D maybe TRBD2 (5 bases). Per germline, CDR1 SQVTM and CDR2 ANQGSEA. This CDR3 region has 13 residues. V dropped 3 bases and J dropped 8 bases, with 14 bases sitting between them. CDR3 DNA: TGCAGCGTTGACGCAACGGGCGGGCATGAGCAGTTCTTC. Translated: CSVDATGGHEQFF.

This clone was recorded only once. The chain recombines TRBV2 with TRBJ2-7; D not resolved. The CDR3 runs to 12 residues. V lost 3 bases to trimming and J lost 2 bases, with 5 bases between them. Per the germline V gene, CDR1 is SNHLY and CDR2 is FYNNEI. The CDR3 region is CASSDDAYEQYF. DNA of the CDR3: TGTGCCAGCAGTGATGATGCCTACGAGCAGTACTTC.

The chain joins TRBV27 to TRBJ2-7, with 10 bases identical to TRBD1. CDR1 and CDR2 (germline): MNHEY, SMNVEV (reference sequence). Unmatched junction bases numbered 10, after V lost 6 bases and J lost 5 bases. This CDR3 has 15 residues. CDR3 in amino acids: CASRHGGGTGDEQYF. In nucleotides, the CDR3 is TGTGCCAGCAGACATGGGGGGGGGACAGGGGACGAGCAGTACTTC.

The genes are TRBV10-3 and TRBJ2-1; 10 bases are shared with TRBD2. CDR1 is ENHRY and CDR2 is SYGVKD in the germline V gene. With 5 bases clipped from V and 7 bases from J, the junction kept 8 bases outside the gene matches. This CDR3 has 15 amino acids. CDR3 amino acids: CAISFTSGTVNEQFF. The CDR3 DNA sequence: TGTGCCATCAGTTTCACTAGCGGGACTGTAAATGAGCAGTTCTTC.

The rearrangement links TRBV21-1 to TRBJ1-5. TRBV21-1 is reported as a pseudogene. CDR3 size: 15 residues. CDR3 in amino acids: CASSPGRSGNQPQHF. CDR3 nucleotide sequence: TGTGCCAGCAGCCCCGGACGATCCGGCAATCAGCCCCAGCATTTT.